One and the same sample provided the 21 T cell receptor beta chains below, sequenced in a study of PD-1 blockade in classical Hodgkin lymphoma. Patients all relapsed after autologous stem cell transplantation, and there was variation in brentuximab vedotin exposure. Assay: immunoSEQ multiplex PCR; the TCRdb copy retains only in-frame clones and omits some. The data contain approximately 80,000 clones, approximately 91% of them singletons. Sequenced here: peripheral blood mononuclear cells (PBMCs), sampled at baseline. The receptors were sampled from a human donor with classical Hodgkin lymphoma.

This sequence joins TRBV5-4 and TRBJ1-4, with a weak D call TRBD1 (5 bases). The germline V and J ends were trimmed by 4 bases and 5 bases, with 12 bases remaining between them. CDR1 and CDR2 from the germline V gene are SGHNT and YYREEE (reference sequence). The length of the CDR3 is 14 residues. Here the CDR3 DNA reads TGTGCCAGCAGCCCCGACAGCTACAATGAAAAACTGTTTTTT. Translated: CASSPDSYNEKLFF.

The chain recombines TRBV19 with TRBJ1-5; perhaps TRBD1 as D (6 bases). This CDR3 comprises 17 residues. V was pared by 8 bases and J by 0 bases, with 20 bases between. CDR1 is LNHDA and CDR2 is SQIVND in the germline V gene (reference sequence). The CDR3 loop is CASLPARGLRSNQPQHF. The CDR3 DNA follows: TGTGCCAGTCTCCCGGCCAGGGGCCTCCGTAGCAATCAGCCCCAGCATTTT.

The chain carries TRBV29-1 and TRBJ1-1; possibly TRBD1 for D (6 bases). Germline lookup yields CDR1 SQVTM and CDR2 ANQGSEA. V was clipped by 4 bases and J by 0 bases, with 9 bases between them. This CDR3 is built from 13 residues. CDR3 in amino acids: CSVADRLNTEAFF. The CDR3, as DNA: TGCAGCGTTGCGGACAGATTGAACACTGAAGCTTTCTTT.

This chain connects TRBV27 to TRBJ1-1; maybe TRBD1 (6 bases). Deletions cut 3 bases from V and 5 bases from J, with 13 bases between. Germline CDR1 is MNHEY and CDR2 is SMNVEV (reference sequence). The CDR3 totals 14 residues. The CDR3 reads CASSFGQGWTEAFF. The CDR3 nucleotides read TGTGCCAGCAGTTTTGGGCAGGGGTGGACTGAAGCTTTCTTT.

The chain joins TRBV6-6 to TRBJ2-2; D ambiguous. V was pared by 8 bases and J by 4 bases, with 11 bases between. The CDR3 runs to 13 residues. Germline CDR1 reads MNHNY; CDR2 reads SVGAGI (reference sequence). CDR3 nucleotide sequence: TGTGCCAGCGTAACGCGGTCCACCGGGGAGCTGTTTTTT. Its protein product is CASVTRSTGELFF.

The J gene is TRBJ2-1, the V gene TRBV6-5; 7 bases map to TRBD2. V was clipped by 5 bases and J by 8 bases; unmatched bases: 9. CDR1 is MNHEY and CDR2 is SVGAGI in the germline V gene. This CDR3 region has 14 residues. In nucleotides, the CDR3 is TGTGCCAGCAGTCGACGGACTAGGCGGGATGAGCAGTTCTTC. Translating it yields CASSRRTRRDEQFF.

Only one count was recorded for this clone. The chain links TRBV25-1 to TRBJ1-5; no clear D gene. Germline CDR1 MGHDK, CDR2 SYGVNS. With 4 bases removed from V and 3 bases from J, the gap between germline ends came to 7 bases. The CDR3 consists of 13 residues. Here the CDR3 reads CASSATVNQPQHF. Here the CDR3 DNA reads TGTGCCAGCAGTGCCACCGTCAATCAGCCCCAGCATTTT. The entire variable domain, with the rest obtained from reference TRBV25-1 and TRBJ1-5, is as follows: EADIYQTPRYLVIGTGKKITLECSQTMGHDKMYWYQQDPGMELHLIHYSYGVNSTEKGDLSSESTVSRIRTEHFPLTLESARPSHTSQYLCASSATVNQPQHFGDGTRLSIL.

J is TRBJ2-5 and V is TRBV6-7, with a possible D match to TRBD1 (6 bases). TRBV6-7 is an ORF, with its function uncertain. The CDR3 runs 14 residues. V was pared by 6 bases and J by 1 base, with 12 bases between. The CDR3 loop reads CASSSWGPQETQYF. As DNA, the CDR3 is TGTGCCAGCAGCTCCTGGGGGCCCCAAGAGACCCAGTACTTC.

The chain joins TRBV4-1 to TRBJ2-7; D unresolved. Germline V gene lookup returns CDR1 MGHRA and CDR2 YSYEKL. Trimming pared 0 bases from V and 3 bases from J, leaving 12 bases between. CDR3 length: 15 residues. The CDR3 loop is CASSQEAQRSYEQYF. The DNA for the CDR3 is TGCGCCAGCAGCCAAGAGGCGCAGAGGAGCTACGAGCAGTACTTC.

This clone has more than one count but fewer than ten. The rearrangement uses TRBV19 and TRBJ1-2; the match to TRBD1 covers 7 bases. The CDR3 length is 15 residues. CDR1 is LNHDA and CDR2 is SQIVND in the germline V gene (reference sequence). V trimming: 4 bases; J trimming: 2 bases; junction bases outside the gene matches: 7. In DNA, the CDR3 is TGTGCCAGTAGTAGGACGGGACAGCCGAACTATGGCTACACCTTC. Translating gives CASSRTGQPNYGYTF. The full variable domain, in which reference TRBV19 and TRBJ1-2 provide the parts outside the CDR3, is DGGITQSPKYLFRKEGQNVTLSCEQNLNHDAMYWYRQDPGQGLRLIYYSQIVNDFQKGDIAEGYSVSREKKESFPLTVTSAQKNPTAFYLCASSRTGQPNYGYTFGSGTRLTVV.

The J gene is TRBJ1-2, the V gene TRBV29-1, with 7 bases fitting TRBD1. The germline V gene encodes CDR1 SQVTM and CDR2 ANQGSEA. The CDR3 extends over 13 amino acids. V shed 7 bases, J shed 0 bases, and the junction held 5 bases outside the gene matches. In DNA form, the CDR3 reads TGCAGCGGTGGACAGGTAGCTAACTATGGCTACACCTTC. It is translated as CSGGQVANYGYTF.

The chain couples TRBV6-5 to TRBJ2-1, with 10 bases fitting TRBD1. This CDR3 region has 15 residues. After removal of 6 bases from V and 7 bases from J, the junction contained 9 bases not matched to a gene. In germline, CDR1 is MNHEY, CDR2 SVGAGI. CDR3 region: CASSPGTGDLNEQFF. The CDR3 DNA is TGTGCCAGCAGCCCCGGGACAGGGGATTTGAATGAGCAGTTCTTC.

This CDR3 reads CASSGTGTGLNNEQFF. The CDR3 region has the DNA TGCGCCAGCAGTGGGACCGGGACAGGGCTTAACAATGAGCAGTTCTTC. This chain uses TRBV10-1 with TRBJ2-1, with 9 bases identical to TRBD1. CDR1 and CDR2 (germline): WNHNN, SYGVQD (reference sequence). The CDR3 has 16 residues. Trimming at V came to 4 bases and at J to 5 bases, leaving 9 bases not matched to a gene.

The chain carries TRBV29-1 and TRBJ1-1; D may be TRBD1 (6 bases). Germline CDR1 reads SQVTM; CDR2 reads ANQGSEA. The CDR3 extends over 13 amino acids. Deletions cut 8 bases from V and 5 bases from J, with 18 bases between. The chain's CDR3 is CSTGGGSGTEAFF. Here the CDR3 DNA reads TGCAGCACTGGAGGGGGATCAGGAACTGAAGCTTTCTTT.

The chain carries TRBV5-6 and TRBJ2-3; D possibly uses TRBD1 or TRBD2 (5 bases each). There are 15 residues in the CDR3. The germline CDR1 and CDR2 sequences are SGHDT and YYEEEE. Trimming took off 4 bases at V and 8 bases at J, with 20 bases between the two ends. The CDR3 DNA follows: TGTGCCAGCAGCCCCCTCCGGGAAGGGGCGGGTACGCAGTATTTT. Translating gives CASSPLREGAGTQYF.

The chain recombines TRBV10-1 with TRBJ2-3; D unresolved. The CDR3 length is 13 residues. V was shortened by 4 bases and J by 2 bases, with 7 bases between the two germline ends. CDR1 is WNHNN and CDR2 is SYGVQD in the germline V gene (reference sequence). The CDR3 bases are TGCGCCAGCAGTGGTCAGCCCACAGATACGCAGTATTTT. This translates into CASSGQPTDTQYF.

The chain links TRBV5-1 to TRBJ2-7, with D possibly being TRBD2 (7 bases). Germline values: CDR1 SGHRS, CDR2 YFSETQ. The CDR3 extends over 17 amino acids. Between the trimmed V and J ends, which lost 0 bases and 4 bases, there was a span of 20 bases. The CDR3 sequence is CASSLGAGANTPYEQYF. The CDR3 DNA reads as TGCGCCAGCAGCTTGGGGGCGGGGGCCAACACCCCATACGAGCAGTACTTC.

The chain couples TRBV19 to TRBJ1-5, with 7 positions matching TRBD1. Per the germline V gene, CDR1 is LNHDA and CDR2 is SQIVND (reference sequence). This CDR3 has 16 residues. The trim removed 7 bases at V and 0 bases at J, leaving 9 bases unmatched. Written as DNA, the CDR3 is TGTGCCAGTACGGCACACCGGGACAGTAGCAATCAGCCCCAGCATTTT. Protein product: CASTAHRDSSNQPQHF.

J is TRBJ2-7 and V is TRBV7-4, with 10 positions matching TRBD1. This CDR3 contains 17 residues. Germline CDR1 is SGHVT and CDR2 is SQSDAQ. The ends lost 0 bases at V and 3 bases at J; junction bases unmatched: 8. The CDR3 loop is CASSLALSGQGFYEQYF. The CDR3 DNA follows: TGTGCCAGCAGCTTAGCCTTGTCGGGACAGGGGTTCTACGAGCAGTACTTC.

The J gene is TRBJ2-1, the V gene TRBV7-2, with a weak D call TRBD2 (6 bases). From germline, CDR1 is SGHTA and CDR2 FQGNSA. V lost 3 bases and J lost 9, with 18 bases in between. There are 15 residues in the CDR3. This CDR3 reads CASSLSGLPGGEQFF. The CDR3 DNA reads TGTGCCAGCAGCTTGTCGGGACTTCCAGGTGGTGAGCAGTTCTTC.

The V call is TRBV10-1, the J call TRBJ2-2; 9 nucleotides align to TRBD2. The V segment lost 6 bases and the J segment 7 bases; nucleotides outside the gene matches: 6. The length of the CDR3 is 14 residues. Germline CDR1 reads WNHNN; CDR2 reads SYGVQD (reference sequence). Here the CDR3 reads CASSPAGGVGELFF. CDR3 DNA sequence: TGCGCCAGCAGCCCCGCGGGGGGGGTCGGGGAGCTGTTTTTT.